This T cell receptor (beta chain) was obtained from a study of cytomegalovirus exposure and HLA in healthy donors. Regarding the study as a whole: Later analysis reportedly placed an Asian-associated ancestry cluster below the approximately 730-donor mean in N-insertions.

This CDR3 region has 15 residues. Germline CDR1 and CDR2: MNHNY and SVGAGI (reference sequence). The V and J ends lost 5 bases and 7 bases, in that order; junction bases with no gene match: 12. Comment on this clone: The antigen is undetermined.

13 Jbeta primers and 60 Vbeta primers were used for the PCR. Clones were read by immunoSEQ multiplex PCR, and TCRdb kept only the in-frame ones, dropping some. The sample contains under 200,000 clones, around 77% of which appear only once. The sequence was obtained from a man aged 60 to 75 in good health and CMV-seronegative. The sequencing sample was made of PBMCs. The rearrangement links TRBV6-6 to TRBJ2-7, with 9 nucleotides matching TRBD1. The CDR3 protein is CASSGSGQGLREQYF. CDR3 nucleotide sequence: TGTGCCAGCAGTGGATCGGGACAGGGTTTAAGGGAGCAGTACTTC.